This T cell receptor beta chain was retrieved from a study of STAT5B mutations in CD4+ large granular lymphocyte leukemia. Study-wide findings and caveats: TRBV06-family usage was enriched in top patient clones (8/27) versus controls (2/35).

The sample holds one count of this clone. Its antigen is as yet unknown. Authors' analysis steps: The detection floor for productive clonotype frequency was 2.59 x 10-5. Produced via immunoSEQ multiplex PCR; TCRdb's table is partial and in-frame only. V, J and clone size reflect that table, while D and trimming were determined from the DNA. The sample gives around 37,000 clones, more than 70% of which show up once; approximately 0.53% is in the top ten. Germline lookup yields CDR1 MNHEY and CDR2 SMNVEV (reference sequence). The CDR3 contains 13 residues. The ends were cut back, 4 bases at V and 4 bases at J, with 11 bases in the middle.

V and J are TRBV27 and TRBJ2-7; D is possibly TRBD2 (5 bases). This TCR derives from a human donor in good health. The sequencing sample was made of CD4+ T cells from blood buffy coats. The CDR3 reads CASSSPRDYEQYF. The CDR3, as DNA: TGTGCCAGCAGTTCCCCCCGGGATTACGAGCAGTACTTC.